Each of the 22 T cell receptor beta chains below was sequenced from the same sample in a study of blood T cells in healthy people across ages. Primed by a sample-barcoded 5' primer and a J-beta primer mix, a second PCR proceeded for about 7 to 11 cycles. Via MiXCR, TCRdb re-called the 5' RACE reads, giving one row per CDR3 protein. The data hold roughly 1,300,000 distinct CDR3 sequences, with approximately 63% observed a single time. The sample taken for sequencing was blood. The receptors shown here come from a man younger than 35 in good health.

The V gene is TRBV5-1, the J gene TRBJ2-7; 7 bases are shared with TRBD1. This CDR3 region has 15 residues. Trimming cost V 3 bases and J 0 bases; bases outside gene matches: 6. Looked up from germline, CDR1 is SGHRS and CDR2 is YFSETQ. CDR3 sequence: CASSYRQGSSYEQYF. The CDR3 DNA reads as TGCGCCAGCAGCTACAGACAGGGTAGCTCCTACGAGCAGTACTTC.

The V and J genes are TRBV7-9 and TRBJ2-4; possible D gene TRBD1, 6 bases. V was cut by 5 bases and J by 14 bases, with 22 bases left in between. Looked up from germline, CDR1 is SEHNR and CDR2 is FQNEAQ (reference sequence). The CDR3 runs 14 residues. This chain's CDR3 is CASSSTGDMRDKYF. CDR3 bases: TGTGCCAGCAGCAGTACCGGGGACATGAGAGATAAGTACTTC.

This clonotype has ten or more counts. The gene calls are TRBV7-2 and TRBJ2-5, with D tentatively TRBD2 (7 bases). This CDR3 spans 14 amino acids. Germline V lookup: CDR1 SGHTA, CDR2 FQGNSA. V shed 3 bases and J shed 2 bases, with 10 bases lying between them. The CDR3 reads CASSLGGAQETQYF. The CDR3 region has the DNA TGTGCCAGCAGCTTGGGGGGGGCTCAAGAGACCCAGTACTTC.

This clonotype occurred once. This chain connects TRBV6-5 to TRBJ1-2; D perhaps matches TRBD1 (5 bases). The length of the CDR3 is 13 residues. The V and J ends lost 2 bases and 3 bases respectively, with 7 bases between them. Germline values: CDR1 MNHEY, CDR2 SVGAGI. The CDR3 coding sequence is TGTGCCAGCAGTTACCTGACAGACTATGGCTACACCTTC. This codes for CASSYLTDYGYTF.

This clonotype was recorded only once. The chain uses TRBV6-2 or TRBV6-3 and TRBJ2-1; 10 bases match TRBD2. The end of the DNA fits TRBJ2-7 better, so the J call may be wrong. Germline V gives CDR1 MNHEY, CDR2 SVGEGT. CDR3 size: 16 residues. The CDR3 DNA reads TGTGCCAGCAGTCCTATAGCGGGGGGCGCCTACAATGAGCAGTACTTC. Amino acids: CASSPIAGGAYNEQYF.

The V gene is TRBV28, the J gene TRBJ1-5; D perhaps matches TRBD1 (6 bases). This CDR3 has 15 amino acids. V was pared by 6 bases and J by 6 bases, with 18 bases between. Germline assignment: CDR1 MDHEN and CDR2 SYDVKM. CDR3 in amino acids: CASSIRRGAGQPQHF. The CDR3 nucleotides read TGTGCCAGCAGCATCAGGAGGGGGGCCGGTCAGCCCCAGCATTTT.

V gene TRBV27 combines with J gene TRBJ2-1; D uncertain. The CDR3 loop spans 16 amino acids. With 4 bases removed from V and 0 bases from J, the gap between germline ends came to 13 bases. CDR1 and CDR2 from the germline V gene are MNHEY and SMNVEV (reference sequence). The CDR3, as DNA: TGTGCCAGCAGTTCCCCCTGGAAGCACTCCTACAATGAGCAGTTCTTC. It is translated as CASSSPWKHSYNEQFF.

This chain uses TRBV29-1 with TRBJ1-1, with D possibly TRBD1 on 5 matching bases. This CDR3 spans 15 amino acids. Per the germline V gene, CDR1 is SQVTM and CDR2 is ANQGSEA. V was clipped by 6 bases and J by 1 base, with 18 bases between them. CDR3 coding DNA: TGCAGCGTCGCCCCGGCAGGGTTCCGGAACACTGAAGCTTTCTTT. It codes for CSVAPAGFRNTEAFF.

The rearrangement uses TRBV4-3 and TRBJ2-1, with D unclear. The CDR3 sequence is 14 residues long. Per germline, CDR1 LGHNA and CDR2 YSLEER. V gave up 0 bases and J gave up 10 bases, with 13 bases separating them. The CDR3, as DNA: TGCGCCAGCAGCCAAGATATGCAAGTGAAGGAGCAGTTCTTC. Translating gives CASSQDMQVKEQFF.

This clonotype was seen a few times. The J gene is TRBJ2-2, the V gene TRBV29-1; 8 nucleotides agree with TRBD1. The ends lost 5 bases at V and 4 bases at J; junction bases unmatched: 6. This CDR3 has 14 amino acids. The V gene's germline CDR1 is SQVTM and CDR2 ANQGSEA. The CDR3 DNA follows: TGCAGCGTTTCTCGACAGGGGAGCACCGGGGAGCTGTTTTTT. This translates into CSVSRQGSTGELFF.

This clonotype has more than one count but fewer than ten. The genes are TRBV20-1 and TRBJ2-3; D possibly corresponds to TRBD1 (6 bases). This CDR3 has 14 amino acids. Germline values: CDR1 DFQATT, CDR2 SNEGSKA (reference sequence). The V end lost 3 bases, the J end lost 3 bases, and 13 bases lay between the germline ends. The CDR3 loop is CSARDRNRTDTQYF. The CDR3 nucleotides read TGCAGTGCTAGGGACAGAAACAGGACAGATACGCAGTATTTT.

This chain connects TRBV10-2 to TRBJ2-1; TRBD1 aligns across 11 bases. This CDR3 has 14 residues. Germline V lookup: CDR1 WSHSY, CDR2 SAAADI. V gave up 2 bases and J gave up 10 bases; unmatched junction bases: 4. The CDR3 nucleotides read TGCGCCAGCAGTGAGACCCGGACAGGGGGCGAGCAGTTCTTC. Protein: CASSETRTGGEQFF.

The chain has TRBV7-8 and TRBJ1-1; TRBD1 is a possible D gene (5 bases). There are 16 residues in the CDR3. The V gene lost 3 bases and the J gene lost 4 bases, with 18 bases spanning the gap. Germline assignment: CDR1 SGHVS and CDR2 FQNEAQ. The CDR3 DNA reads TGTGCCAGCAGCTTTTCAGGACACGGCCGGGGCACTGAAGCTTTCTTT. Translation gives CASSFSGHGRGTEAFF.

This clonotype was seen a few times. The rearrangement joins TRBV29-1 to TRBJ2-1; D is possibly TRBD1 (7 bases). CDR1 is SQVTM, CDR2 ANQGSEA, per germline. The CDR3 spans 17 residues. V lost 7 bases, J lost 2 bases, and 24 bases lay in between. This CDR3 reads CSALGQAGTRTYNEQFF. The CDR3 nucleotides are TGCAGCGCCCTCGGACAGGCCGGGACTCGGACCTACAATGAGCAGTTCTTC.

The rearrangement links TRBV5-1 to TRBJ1-1; possible D gene TRBD1, 5 bases. Trimming took off 2 bases at V and 2 bases at J, with 10 bases between the two ends. CDR3 length: 14 residues. Germline CDR1 is SGHRS and CDR2 is YFSETQ. The CDR3 bases are TGCGCCAGCAGCTTTCAGGGCCCCAACACTGAAGCTTTCTTT. Translation gives CASSFQGPNTEAFF. Drawing the rest from reference TRBV5-1 and TRBJ1-1, the complete variable domain is KAGVTQTPRYLIKTRGQQVTLSCSPISGHRSVSWYQQTPGQGLQFLFEYFSETQRNKGNFPGRFSGRQFSNSRSEMNVSTLELGDSALYLCASSFQGPNTEAFFGQGTRLTVV.

The J gene is TRBJ1-1, the V gene TRBV27; no clear D gene. The germline CDR1 and CDR2 sequences are MNHEY and SMNVEV (reference sequence). Trimming took off 3 bases at V and 4 bases at J, with 27 bases between the two ends. This CDR3 has 19 residues. The CDR3 DNA sequence: TGTGCCAGCAGTTTGGCCACCGGGCCCCGGCTTTCACGGGCCACTGAAGCTTTCTTT. This sequence encodes CASSLATGPRLSRATEAFF.

This clonotype was observed once. This chain links TRBV20-1 with TRBJ2-1, with D unresolved. TRBJ2-7 explains the end of the DNA better; the J call may be wrong. The CDR3 runs to 15 residues. Germline values: CDR1 DFQATT, CDR2 SNEGSKA (reference sequence). The CDR3 bases are TGCAGTGCCATCCCAGTTCTAACCTCCTACAATGAGCAGTACTTC. This codes for CSAIPVLTSYNEQYF.

The chain couples TRBV6-2 or TRBV6-3 to TRBJ1-1, with TRBD1 matching over 7 bases. CDR3 length equals 13 residues. Germline V lookup: CDR1 MNHEY, CDR2 SVGEGT. V lost 10 bases, J lost 6 bases, and 11 bases stayed unmatched. The DNA for the CDR3 is TGTGCCACCCGGTTACAGGGGTTCGCTGAAGCTTTCTTT. The encoded protein is CATRLQGFAEAFF.

The rearrangement joins TRBV15 to TRBJ2-5, with D possibly TRBD1 on 6 matching bases. Germline lookup yields CDR1 LNHNV and CDR2 YYDKDF (reference sequence). This CDR3 contains 12 residues. The V end lost 5 bases, the J end lost 4 bases, and 8 bases lay between the germline ends. The chain's CDR3 is CATSGGLETQYF. CDR3 DNA sequence: TGTGCCACCAGCGGGGGCTTAGAGACCCAGTACTTC.

V usage is TRBV12-3 or TRBV12-4 and J usage is TRBJ2-1; the match to TRBD2 covers 9 bases. CDR3 length equals 16 residues. V lost 1 base, J lost 7 bases, and 8 bases stayed unmatched. CDR3 DNA: TGTGCCAGCAGTTTAGGGTCGTCTAGCGGGGCGAATGAGCAGTTCTTC. It encodes CASSLGSSSGANEQFF.

The chain uses TRBV12-3 or TRBV12-4 and TRBJ1-2; tentatively, D is TRBD1 (5 bases). The germline V and J ends were trimmed by 9 bases and 6 bases, with 14 bases remaining between them. The CDR3 is made up of 12 amino acids. The CDR3 sequence: CASLRRGNGYTF. The CDR3 DNA sequence: TGTGCCAGTTTAAGGAGGGGCAATGGCTACACCTTC.

V gene TRBV28 combines with J gene TRBJ1-6; 8 nucleotides agree with TRBD1. With 6 bases clipped from V and 0 bases from J, the junction kept 4 bases outside the gene matches. The CDR3 runs 16 residues. Germline CDR1 reads MDHEN; CDR2 reads SYDVKM. DNA of the CDR3: TGTGCCAGCAGCAGGGACAGGAGCTCCTATAATTCACCCCTCCACTTT. It specifies CASSRDRSSYNSPLHF.